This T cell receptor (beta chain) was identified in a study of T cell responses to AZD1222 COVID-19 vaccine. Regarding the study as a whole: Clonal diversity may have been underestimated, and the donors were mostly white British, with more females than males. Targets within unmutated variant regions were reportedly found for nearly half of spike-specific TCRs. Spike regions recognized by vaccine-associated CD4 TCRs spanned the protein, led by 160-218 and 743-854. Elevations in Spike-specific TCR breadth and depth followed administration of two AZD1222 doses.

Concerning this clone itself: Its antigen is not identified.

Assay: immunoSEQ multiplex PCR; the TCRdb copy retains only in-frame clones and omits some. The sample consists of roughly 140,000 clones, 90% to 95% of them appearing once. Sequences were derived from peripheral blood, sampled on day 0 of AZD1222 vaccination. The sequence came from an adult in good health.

The CDR3 nucleotides are TGCGCCAGCAGCCAAGATGGCAGATACACAGATACGCAGTATTTT. Its protein product is CASSQDGRYTDTQYF. The chain couples TRBV4-3 to TRBJ2-3; no reliable D call. The germline gives CDR1 LGHNA, CDR2 YSLEER. The CDR3 spans 15 residues. V lost 0 bases, J lost 2 bases, and 9 bases lay in between.